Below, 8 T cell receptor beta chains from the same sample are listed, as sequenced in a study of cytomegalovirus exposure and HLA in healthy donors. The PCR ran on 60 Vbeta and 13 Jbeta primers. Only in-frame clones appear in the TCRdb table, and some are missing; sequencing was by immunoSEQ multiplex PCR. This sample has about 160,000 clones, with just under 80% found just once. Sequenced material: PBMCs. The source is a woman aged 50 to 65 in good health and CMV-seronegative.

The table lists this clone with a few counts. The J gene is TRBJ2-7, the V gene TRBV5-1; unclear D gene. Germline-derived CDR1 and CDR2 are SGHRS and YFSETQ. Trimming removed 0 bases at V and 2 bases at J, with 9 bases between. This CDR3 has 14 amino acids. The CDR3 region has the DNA TGCGCCAGCAGCTTGGGAGGTCAGACCTACGAGCAGTACTTC. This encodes CASSLGGQTYEQYF.

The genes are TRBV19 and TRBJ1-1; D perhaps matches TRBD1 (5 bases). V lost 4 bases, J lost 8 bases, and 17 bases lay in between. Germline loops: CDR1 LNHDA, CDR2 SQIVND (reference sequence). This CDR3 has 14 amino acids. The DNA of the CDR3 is TGTGCCAGTAGTAAAGGGACGGGAGAAGAGGAAGCTTTCTTT. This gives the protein CASSKGTGEEEAFF. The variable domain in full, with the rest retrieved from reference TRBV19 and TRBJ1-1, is DGGITQSPKYLFRKEGQNVTLSCEQNLNHDAMYWYRQDPGQGLRLIYYSQIVNDFQKGDIAEGYSVSREKKESFPLTVTSAQKNPTAFYLCASSKGTGEEEAFFGQGTRLTVV.

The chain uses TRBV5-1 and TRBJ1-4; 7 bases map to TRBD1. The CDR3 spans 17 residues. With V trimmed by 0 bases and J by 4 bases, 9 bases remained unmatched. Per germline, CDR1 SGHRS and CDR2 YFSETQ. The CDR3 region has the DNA TGCGCCAGCAGCTTGGGACCGGGACAGAAAGATAATGAAAAACTGTTTTTT. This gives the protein CASSLGPGQKDNEKLFF.

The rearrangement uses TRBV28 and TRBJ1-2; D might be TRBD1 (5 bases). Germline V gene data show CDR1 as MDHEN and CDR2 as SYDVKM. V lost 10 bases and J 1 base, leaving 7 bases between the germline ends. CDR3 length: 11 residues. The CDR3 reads CATGVNYGYTF. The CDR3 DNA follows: TGTGCCACGGGGGTTAACTATGGCTACACCTTC.

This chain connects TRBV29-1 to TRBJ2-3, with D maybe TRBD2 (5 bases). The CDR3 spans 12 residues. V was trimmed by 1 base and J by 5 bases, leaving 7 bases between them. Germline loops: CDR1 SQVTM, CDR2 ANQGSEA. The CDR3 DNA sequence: TGCAGCGTTGAAGGGGAGATAGATACGCAGTATTTT. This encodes CSVEGEIDTQYF.

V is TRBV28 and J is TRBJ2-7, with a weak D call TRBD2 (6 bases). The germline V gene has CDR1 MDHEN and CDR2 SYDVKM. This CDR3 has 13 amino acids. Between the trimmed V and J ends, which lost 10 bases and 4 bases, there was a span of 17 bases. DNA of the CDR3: TGTGCCATCACGGGAGTGGTGGGATACGAGCAGTACTTC. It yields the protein CAITGVVGYEQYF.

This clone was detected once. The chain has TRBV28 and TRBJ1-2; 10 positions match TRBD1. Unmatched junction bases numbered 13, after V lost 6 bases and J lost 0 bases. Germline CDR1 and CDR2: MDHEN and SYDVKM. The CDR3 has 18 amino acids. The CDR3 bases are TGTGCCAGCAGCTTCGGGCGGGACAGGGGATTAGCTAACTATGGCTACACCTTC. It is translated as CASSFGRDRGLANYGYTF.

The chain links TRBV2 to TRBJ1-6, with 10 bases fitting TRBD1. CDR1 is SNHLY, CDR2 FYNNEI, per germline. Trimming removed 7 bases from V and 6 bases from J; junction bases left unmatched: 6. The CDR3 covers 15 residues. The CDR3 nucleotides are TGTGCCAGCAACCCCGACAGGGGGCTTAATTCACCCCTCCACTTT. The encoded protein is CASNPDRGLNSPLHF.